The subject of this entry is one T cell receptor (beta chain). This sample was taken from a study of cytomegalovirus exposure and HLA in healthy donors. The length of the CDR3 is 15 residues. V shed 4 bases and J 4 bases; nucleotides not matched to a gene: 10. CDR1 is SGHDT, CDR2 YYEEEE, per germline. The PCR made use of 60 Vbeta and 13 Jbeta primers. Libraries were prepared by immunoSEQ multiplex PCR; TCRdb keeps only in-frame clonotypes and omits some of them. The data show about 180,000 clones, 65% to 80% seen once. The J gene is TRBJ1-1, the V gene TRBV5-6; 7 nucleotides agree with TRBD1. The origin of this receptor is a middle-aged woman in good health and CMV-seronegative. The specimen was PBMCs. The DNA for the CDR3 is TGTGCCAGCAGCATTCCTCAGGGGGGTGGCACTGAAGCTTTCTTT. Protein product: CASSIPQGGGTEAFF.